Given below is one T cell receptor beta chain in context. Germline values: CDR1 SGHAT, CDR2 FQNNGV. This CDR3 has 15 residues. Trimming shortened V by 1 base and J by 0 bases, and 6 bases separated the two germline ends. These data are taken from a study of T cell responses to AZD1222 COVID-19 vaccine. The wider study: Second doses that came at about 4 or about 12 weeks were put together.

The method was immunoSEQ multiplex PCR; TCRdb's version includes in-frame clones alone and lacks a portion of them. Here the sample spans 170,000 or so clones, more than 85% being singletons. The receptor was isolated from an adult in good health. The sample consisted of peripheral blood, taken on day 0 of AZD1222 vaccination. V usage is TRBV11-2 and J usage is TRBJ1-4, with D unclear. The DNA for the CDR3 is TGTGCCAGCAGCTTAGGGACTGCAACTAATGAAAAACTGTTTTTT. It translates to CASSLGTATNEKLFF.